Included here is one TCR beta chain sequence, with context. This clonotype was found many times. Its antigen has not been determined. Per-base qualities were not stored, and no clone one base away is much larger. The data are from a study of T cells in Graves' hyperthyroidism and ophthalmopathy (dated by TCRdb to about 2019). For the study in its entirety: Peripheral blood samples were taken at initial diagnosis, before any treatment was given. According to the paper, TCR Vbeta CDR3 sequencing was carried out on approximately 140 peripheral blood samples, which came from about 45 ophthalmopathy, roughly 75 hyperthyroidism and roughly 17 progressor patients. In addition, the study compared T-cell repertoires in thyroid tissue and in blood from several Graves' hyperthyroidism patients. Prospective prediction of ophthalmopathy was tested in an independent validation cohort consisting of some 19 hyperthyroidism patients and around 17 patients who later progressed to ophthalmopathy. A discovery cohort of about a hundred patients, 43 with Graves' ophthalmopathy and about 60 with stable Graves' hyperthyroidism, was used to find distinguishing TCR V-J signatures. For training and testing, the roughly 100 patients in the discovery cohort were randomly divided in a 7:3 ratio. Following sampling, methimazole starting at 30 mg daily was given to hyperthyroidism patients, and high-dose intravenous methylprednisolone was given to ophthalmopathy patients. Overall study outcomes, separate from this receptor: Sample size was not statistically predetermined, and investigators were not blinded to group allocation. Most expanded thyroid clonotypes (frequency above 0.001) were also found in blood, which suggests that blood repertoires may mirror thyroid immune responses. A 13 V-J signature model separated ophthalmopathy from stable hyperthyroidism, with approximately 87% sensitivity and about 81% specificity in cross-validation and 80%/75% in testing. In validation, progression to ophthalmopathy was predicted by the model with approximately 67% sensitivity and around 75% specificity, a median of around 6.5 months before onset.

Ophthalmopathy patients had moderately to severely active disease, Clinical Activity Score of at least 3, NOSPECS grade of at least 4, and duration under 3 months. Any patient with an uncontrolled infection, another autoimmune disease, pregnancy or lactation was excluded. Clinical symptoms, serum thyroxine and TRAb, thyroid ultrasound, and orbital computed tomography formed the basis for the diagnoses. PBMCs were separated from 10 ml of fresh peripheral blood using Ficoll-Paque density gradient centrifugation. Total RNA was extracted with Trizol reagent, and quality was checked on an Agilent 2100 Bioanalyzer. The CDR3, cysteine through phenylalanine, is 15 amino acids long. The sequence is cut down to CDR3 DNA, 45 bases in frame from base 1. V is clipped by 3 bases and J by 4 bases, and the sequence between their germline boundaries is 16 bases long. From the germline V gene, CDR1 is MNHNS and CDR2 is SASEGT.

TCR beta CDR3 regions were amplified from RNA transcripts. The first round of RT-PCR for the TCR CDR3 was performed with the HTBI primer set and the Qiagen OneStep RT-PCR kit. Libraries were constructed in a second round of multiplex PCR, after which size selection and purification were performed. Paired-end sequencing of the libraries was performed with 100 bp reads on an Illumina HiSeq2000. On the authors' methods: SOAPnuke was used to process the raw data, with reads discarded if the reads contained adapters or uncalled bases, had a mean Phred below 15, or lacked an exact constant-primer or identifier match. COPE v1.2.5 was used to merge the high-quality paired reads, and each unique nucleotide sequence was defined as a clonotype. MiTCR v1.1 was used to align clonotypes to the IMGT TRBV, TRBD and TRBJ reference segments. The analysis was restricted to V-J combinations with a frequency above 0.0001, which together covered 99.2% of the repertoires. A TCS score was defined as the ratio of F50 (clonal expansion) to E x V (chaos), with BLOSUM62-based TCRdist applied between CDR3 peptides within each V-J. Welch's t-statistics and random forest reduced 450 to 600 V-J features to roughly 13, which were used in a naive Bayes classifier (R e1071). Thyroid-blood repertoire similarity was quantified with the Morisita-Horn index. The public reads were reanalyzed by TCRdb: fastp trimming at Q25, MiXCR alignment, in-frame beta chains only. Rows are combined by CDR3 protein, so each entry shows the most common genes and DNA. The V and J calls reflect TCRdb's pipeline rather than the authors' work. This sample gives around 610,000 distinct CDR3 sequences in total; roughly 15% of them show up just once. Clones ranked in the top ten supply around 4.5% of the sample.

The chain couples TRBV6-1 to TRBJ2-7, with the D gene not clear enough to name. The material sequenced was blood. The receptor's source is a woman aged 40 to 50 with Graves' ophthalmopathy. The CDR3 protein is CASSETYSDPYEQYF. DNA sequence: TGTGCCAGCAGTGAGACCTACAGTGACCCTTACGAGCAGTACTTC.